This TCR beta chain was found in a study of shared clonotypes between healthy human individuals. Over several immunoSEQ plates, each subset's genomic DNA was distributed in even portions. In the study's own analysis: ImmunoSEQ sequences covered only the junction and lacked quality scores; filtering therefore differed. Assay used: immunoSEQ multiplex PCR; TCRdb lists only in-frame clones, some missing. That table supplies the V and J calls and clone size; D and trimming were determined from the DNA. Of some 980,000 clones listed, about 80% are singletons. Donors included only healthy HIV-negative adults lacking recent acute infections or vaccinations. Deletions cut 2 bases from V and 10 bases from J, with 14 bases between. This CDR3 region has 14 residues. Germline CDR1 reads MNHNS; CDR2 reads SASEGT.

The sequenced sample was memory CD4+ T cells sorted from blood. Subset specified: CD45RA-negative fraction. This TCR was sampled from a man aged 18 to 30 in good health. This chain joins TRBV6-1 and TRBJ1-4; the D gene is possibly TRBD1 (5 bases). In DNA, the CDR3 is TGTGCCAGCAGTGAAAGTAGGGGAAAGGGAAAACTGTTTTTT. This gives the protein CASSESRGKGKLFF.